Reported below is one T cell receptor (beta chain). No antigen is known for it. This entry belongs to a study of early T cells in non-severe SARS-CoV-2 infection. Study conclusions and caveats: VDJdb matching skewed toward anti-spike CD8 responses, missing private and CD4 specificities.

Trimming removed 6 bases at V and 2 bases at J, with 19 bases between. Germline CDR1 and CDR2: MDHEN and SYDVKM. CDR3 length: 17 amino acids. TCRdb re-called the 5' RACE reads through MiXCR, storing one row per CDR3 protein. Counted here are tens of thousands of distinct CDR3 sequences, about 5% occurring once; the ten biggest clones make up roughly an eighth. The V and J genes are TRBV28 and TRBJ2-2, with D perhaps being TRBD1 or TRBD2 (6 bases each). This TCR derives from an adult who was a healthcare worker with PCR-confirmed SARS-CoV-2 infection or an uninfected control (not recorded which). Material: whole blood. The CDR3 spells CASSLRRGTFNTGELFF. The CDR3 DNA follows: TGTGCCAGCAGCCTGAGGAGGGGGACATTCAACACCGGGGAGCTGTTTTTT.